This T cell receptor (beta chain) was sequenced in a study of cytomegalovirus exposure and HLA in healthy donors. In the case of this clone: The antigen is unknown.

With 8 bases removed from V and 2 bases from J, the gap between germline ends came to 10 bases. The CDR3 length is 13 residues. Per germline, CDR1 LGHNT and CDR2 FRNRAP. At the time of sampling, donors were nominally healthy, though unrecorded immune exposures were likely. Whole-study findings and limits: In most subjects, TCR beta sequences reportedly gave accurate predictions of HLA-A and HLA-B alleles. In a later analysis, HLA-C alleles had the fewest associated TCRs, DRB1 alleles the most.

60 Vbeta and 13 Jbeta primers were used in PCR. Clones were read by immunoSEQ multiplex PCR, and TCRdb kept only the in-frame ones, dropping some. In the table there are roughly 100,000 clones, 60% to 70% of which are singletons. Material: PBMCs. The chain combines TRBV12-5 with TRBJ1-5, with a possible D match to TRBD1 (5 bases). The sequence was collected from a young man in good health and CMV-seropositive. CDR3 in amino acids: CASSGEGNQPQHF. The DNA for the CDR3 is TGTGCTAGTTCGGGGGAGGGCAATCAGCCCCAGCATTTT. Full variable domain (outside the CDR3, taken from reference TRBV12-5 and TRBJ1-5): DARVTQTPRHKVTEMGQEVTMRCQPILGHNTVFWYRQTMMQGLELLAYFRNRAPLDDSGMPKDRFSAEMPDATLATLKIQPSEPRDSAVYFCASSGEGNQPQHFGDGTRLSIL.